This T cell receptor (beta chain) was sequenced for a study of cytomegalovirus exposure and HLA in healthy donors. Study-wide results and caveats: Earlier findings revealed that most TCR beta V segments proved productive either about 87% or about 30% of the time. Later, an analysis found that common viral pathogens appeared to be linked with several of the most significant clusters.

The CDR3 is made up of 16 amino acids. Germline V CDR1 and CDR2: SGHRS, YFSETQ. V shed 5 bases, J shed 2 bases, and the junction held 8 bases outside the gene matches. Primers included in the PCR were 60 Vbeta and 13 Jbeta primers. Sequencing was performed with immunoSEQ multiplex PCR; in TCRdb, only in-frame clones are kept and a portion is missing. The table has under 200,000 clones, approximately 80% seen once. Remarks on this clone: Its specificity is unknown.

The sequence was obtained from a male donor in good health and CMV-seropositive. The rearrangement uses TRBV5-1 and TRBJ2-2; TRBD1 matches 8 bases. The sample taken for sequencing was PBMCs. The CDR3 DNA follows: TGCGCCAGCAGACCACCCGACAGGGGAAACACCGGGGAGCTGTTTTTT. Its translation: CASRPPDRGNTGELFF.